These 19 T cell receptor beta chains were all obtained from the same sample, sequenced in a study of cytotoxic CD8 clonotypes in ibrutinib-treated CLL. Assay used: immunoSEQ multiplex PCR; TCRdb lists only in-frame clones, some missing. The sample has 110,000 to 150,000 clones, about 70% seen once. This specimen was PBMCs, taken after 24 months of ibrutinib treatment. The origin of the receptors is a human donor with chronic lymphocytic leukemia.

The gene calls are TRBV10-3 and TRBJ1-4, with a possible D match to TRBD1 (5 bases). Germline V gene lookup returns CDR1 ENHRY and CDR2 SYGVKD. The CDR3 covers 15 residues. V shed 4 bases and J shed 4 bases, with 13 bases lying between them. In DNA form, the CDR3 reads TGTGCCATCAGTGGTTCGGCGGGGGATAATGAAAAACTGTTTTTT. Its translation: CAISGSAGDNEKLFF.

The V call is TRBV19, the J call TRBJ2-3; possible D gene TRBD2, 6 bases. Trimming cost V 5 bases and J 6 bases, with 9 bases left between them. This CDR3 is 12 amino acids long. The germline V gene encodes CDR1 LNHDA and CDR2 SQIVND (reference sequence). CDR3 sequence reads: CASSGLADTQYF. The CDR3 region has the DNA TGTGCCAGTAGTGGCCTAGCGGATACGCAGTATTTT.

The chain uses TRBV16 and TRBJ1-3; 8 bases are shared with TRBD1. V was pared by 0 bases and J by 2 bases, with 3 bases of the junction left unmatched. CDR1 is KGHSY and CDR2 is FQNENV in the germline V gene. The CDR3 covers 16 residues. CDR3 in amino acids: CASSQSATGAGNTIYF. The CDR3 DNA reads TGTGCCAGCAGCCAATCGGCGACAGGGGCTGGAAACACCATATATTTT.

The chain employs TRBV5-6 and TRBJ2-7; a weak D match, TRBD1 (5 bases). Germline V gene lookup returns CDR1 SGHDT and CDR2 YYEEEE. This CDR3 is built from 15 residues. Trimming took 1 base from V and 6 from J, leaving 17 bases between them. CDR3 sequence reads: CASSLRGGPPGEQYF. The CDR3 DNA follows: TGTGCCAGCAGCTTGAGGGGCGGACCCCCGGGCGAGCAGTACTTC. Looking up the rest from reference TRBV5-6 and TRBJ2-7 gives the full variable domain: DAGVTQSPTHLIKTRGQQVTLRCSPKSGHDTVSWYQQALGQGPQFIFQYYEEEERQRGNFPDRFSGHQFPNYSSELNVNALLLGDSALYLCASSLRGGPPGEQYFGPGTRLTVT.

V usage is TRBV6-5 and J usage is TRBJ1-3; possible D gene TRBD1, 5 bases. The germline V gene has CDR1 MNHEY and CDR2 SVGAGI. The CDR3 covers 13 residues. The germline V and J ends were trimmed by 6 bases and 4 bases, with 10 bases remaining between them. In DNA form, the CDR3 reads TGTGCCAGCAGCACCGGGACCGGAAACACCATATATTTT. This translates into CASSTGTGNTIYF.

V and J are TRBV6-1 and TRBJ2-6; D possibly uses TRBD1 or TRBD2 (5 bases each). Germline V CDR1 and CDR2: MNHNS, SASEGT. This CDR3 spans 15 amino acids. V lost 3 bases to trimming and J lost 2 bases, with 8 bases between them. The CDR3 nucleotides are TGTGCCAGCAGTGAGGGGGAAACTGGGGCCAACGTCCTGACTTTC. It specifies CASSEGETGANVLTF.

J is TRBJ1-3 and V is TRBV19, with D possibly TRBD1 on 6 matching bases. CDR3 length: 14 residues. CDR1 and CDR2 (germline): LNHDA, SQIVND (reference sequence). V lost 7 bases and J lost 8, with 18 bases in between. The CDR3 sequence: CASTQTGGVDTIYF. CDR3 nucleotides: TGTGCCAGTACCCAGACAGGAGGAGTGGACACCATATATTTT.

This chain uses TRBV28 with TRBJ1-3, with D perhaps matching TRBD1 (6 bases). Trimming stripped 11 bases from V and 0 bases from J, with 17 bases between. Germline CDR1 reads MDHEN; CDR2 reads SYDVKM. The CDR3 totals 15 residues. CDR3 coding DNA: TGTGCCGGAGCAGATGGGGGCAGCTCTGGAAACACCATATATTTT. Residues: CAGADGGSSGNTIYF.

This clone came up once. The CDR3 here is CAWSGAERGQPQHF. For the CDR3, the DNA is TGTGCCTGGAGTGGCGCAGAACGAGGTCAGCCCCAGCATTTT. This chain connects TRBV30 to TRBJ1-5; D remains unclear. CDR1 and CDR2 (germline): GTSNPN, SVGIG (reference sequence). The CDR3 length is 14 residues. V was cut by 1 base and J by 6 bases, with 13 bases left in between.

A single count supports this clone. The identical CDR3 is also encoded by other nucleotide sequences in the sample. The V and J genes are TRBV7-2 and TRBJ2-2; a weak D match, TRBD1 (6 bases). Between the trimmed V and J ends, which lost 3 bases and 0 bases, there was a span of 8 bases. Germline V CDR1 and CDR2: SGHTA, FQGNSA. The CDR3 covers 15 residues. CDR3 residues: CASSFWGPNTGELFF. The CDR3 bases are TGTGCCAGCAGCTTCTGGGGGCCGAACACCGGGGAGCTGTTTTTT.

This sequence joins TRBV5-4 and TRBJ2-3; 7 bases are shared with TRBD1. This CDR3 has 17 residues. The J segment lost 2 bases and the V segment lost 6 bases, leaving 15 bases of the junction unmatched. From germline, CDR1 is SGHNT and CDR2 YYREEE (reference sequence). The CDR3 nucleotides read TGTGCCAGCACCCCCCGCCCTACAGGGGCGAACACAGATACGCAGTATTTT. Amino acid sequence: CASTPRPTGANTDTQYF.

The rearrangement uses TRBV20-1 and TRBJ1-2; the D gene is possibly TRBD1 (5 bases). CDR3 length: 11 residues. Germline values: CDR1 DFQATT, CDR2 SNEGSKA (reference sequence). CDR3 amino acids: CRAGGFYGYTF. CDR3 coding DNA: TGCAGGGCTGGGGGATTTTATGGCTACACCTTC.

The V gene is TRBV2, the J gene TRBJ1-6, with D perhaps matching TRBD1 (5 bases). Trimming stripped 10 bases from V and 7 bases from J, with 14 bases between. The germline gives CDR1 SNHLY, CDR2 FYNNEI. There are 13 residues in the CDR3. CDR3 residues: CAIRDGGNSPLHF. CDR3 nucleotide sequence: TGTGCCATTCGCGATGGGGGAAATTCACCCCTCCACTTT.

The V call is TRBV5-1, the J call TRBJ1-1; a possible D gene is TRBD1 (6 bases). CDR3 length: 17 amino acids. Germline CDR1 SGHRS, CDR2 YFSETQ. Trimming took 1 base from V and 1 from J, leaving 17 bases between them. In DNA form, the CDR3 reads TGCGCCAGCAGCTTGAGCAGGGGCCAACATGCGAACACTGAAGCTTTCTTT. It translates to CASSLSRGQHANTEAFF.

The chain couples TRBV30 to TRBJ1-1; D is undetermined. Per the germline V gene, CDR1 is GTSNPN and CDR2 is SVGIG (reference sequence). Trimming shortened V by 4 bases and J by 1 base, and 7 bases separated the two germline ends. The CDR3 spans 12 residues. CDR3 nucleotides: TGTGCCTGGAACCGGGGGAACACTGAAGCTTTCTTT. Translating gives CAWNRGNTEAFF.

This clone was counted a few times. The V and J genes are TRBV7-2 and TRBJ2-7; no definite D call. V was trimmed by 2 bases and J by 2 bases, leaving 1 base between them. The CDR3 loop spans 11 amino acids. Germline loops: CDR1 SGHTA, CDR2 FQGNSA. DNA of the CDR3: TGTGCCAGCAGCTTAACCTACGAGCAGTACTTC. It specifies CASSLTYEQYF.

The rearrangement links TRBV28 to TRBJ2-7, with a weak D call TRBD1 (6 bases). Per germline, CDR1 MDHEN and CDR2 SYDVKM. V lost 6 bases, J lost 6 bases, and 15 bases lay in between. This CDR3 comprises 13 residues. CDR3 DNA: TGTGCCAGCAGCTGGGACACATGGGGCGAGCAGTACTTC. This gives the protein CASSWDTWGEQYF.

The chain is built from TRBV29-1 and TRBJ2-1; 9 nucleotides line up with TRBD2. After removal of 3 bases from V and 10 bases from J, the junction contained 13 bases not matched to a gene. CDR1 and CDR2 (germline): SQVTM, ANQGSEA. The CDR3 is 15 residues long. DNA of the CDR3: TGCAGCGTTGACTCCCCAGCGGGAGGTGGTGAGGAGCAGTTCTTC. Protein: CSVDSPAGGGEEQFF.

The chain is built from TRBV18 and TRBJ2-7, with 10 bases matching TRBD1. Germline lookup yields CDR1 KGHSH and CDR2 LQKENI. This CDR3 spans 13 amino acids. V gave up 1 base and J gave up 8 bases; unmatched junction bases: 2. The DNA of the CDR3 is TGTGCCAGCTCACCACGGGACAGGGGTCAGCAGTACTTC. Translation: CASSPRDRGQQYF. Using reference TRBV18 and TRBJ2-7 for the parts outside the CDR3, the full variable domain is NAGVMQNPRHLVRRRGQEARLRCSPMKGHSHVYWYRQLPEEGLKFMVYLQKENIIDESGMPKERFSAEFPKEGPSILRIQQVVRGDSAAYFCASSPRDRGQQYFGPGTRLTVT.